This T cell receptor (beta chain) originates from a study of blood T cell repertoires in COVID-19. Across the study: Sources were T cells, B-cell-depleted T cells, or PBMCs; the material itself was cDNA or gDNA.

Germline lookup yields CDR1 SGDLS and CDR2 YYNGEE. CDR3 size: 18 residues. V lost 0 bases and J lost 5; bases outside the gene matches: 12. In the original workflow: Amplification from reference gene primers served as the basis for estimated nucleated cell counts. Assay used: immunoSEQ multiplex PCR; TCRdb lists only in-frame clones, some missing. The V and J calls and clone size come from that table; D and trimming were worked out from the DNA. The sample gives roughly 250,000 clones, 88% of which show up once; approximately 1.2% is in the top ten. This chain uses TRBV9 with TRBJ2-1, with 9 bases fitting TRBD2. The sequencing input was PBMCs or T cells enriched from blood (not recorded which). This TCR derives from a woman in her 40s with acute COVID-19. CDR3 sequence (DNA): TGTGCCAGCAGCGTAGTAGTTATTGCGGGAGGGTGGAACAATGAGCAGTTCTTC. It is translated as CASSVVVIAGGWNNEQFF.